This TCR beta chain was retrieved from a study of blood T cells in healthy people across ages. Whole-study results and caveats: Any changes in expanded clonotypes were possibly confounded, as donor CMV status remained unknown.

This CDR3 has 13 amino acids. V shed 1 base and J shed 4 bases, with 4 bases lying between them. Germline V gene data show CDR1 as SEHNR and CDR2 as FQNEAQ (reference sequence). Combining a sample-barcoded 5' primer with a J-beta primer mix, a second PCR ran for roughly 7 to 11 cycles. TCRdb re-analysed the 5' RACE reads in MiXCR, keeping a single row per CDR3 protein. This sample has hundreds of thousands of distinct CDR3 sequences, with under 70% found just once. Donors were healthy Caucasian individuals from Russia aged roughly 6 to 90. Isolation yielded PBMCs, at least 7 million per sample, in every case. Every sample gave at least 5.5 micrograms of total RNA when it was extracted. In the case of this clonotype: What it binds is not known.

The sequenced sample consisted of blood. The sequence was obtained from a man in his 60s in good health. This chain uses TRBV7-9 with TRBJ1-4; D remains unclear. As DNA, the CDR3 is TGTGCCAGCAGCTTAGAAATTAATGAAAAACTGTTTTTT. Protein sequence: CASSLEINEKLFF.